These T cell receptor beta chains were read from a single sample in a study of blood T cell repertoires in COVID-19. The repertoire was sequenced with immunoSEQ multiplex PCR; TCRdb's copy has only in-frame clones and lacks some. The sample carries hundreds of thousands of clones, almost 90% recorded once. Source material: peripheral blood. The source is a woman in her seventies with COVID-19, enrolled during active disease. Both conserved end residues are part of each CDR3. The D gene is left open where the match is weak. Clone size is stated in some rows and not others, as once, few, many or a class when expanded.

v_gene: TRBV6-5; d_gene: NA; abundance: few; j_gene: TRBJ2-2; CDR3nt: TGTGCCAGCAGTTCCCCTACTAGATATACCGGGGAGCTGTTTTTT; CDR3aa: CASSSPTRYTGELFF
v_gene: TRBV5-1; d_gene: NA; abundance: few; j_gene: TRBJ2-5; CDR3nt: TGCGCCAGCAGCTTGGAGAGACTAGAGGAGACCCAGTACTTC; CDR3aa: CASSLERLEETQYF
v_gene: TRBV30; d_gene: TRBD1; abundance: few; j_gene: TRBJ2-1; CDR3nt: TGTGCCTGGAACCTGGGACAGGGGGATGAGCAGTTCTTC; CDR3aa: CAWNLGQGDEQFF
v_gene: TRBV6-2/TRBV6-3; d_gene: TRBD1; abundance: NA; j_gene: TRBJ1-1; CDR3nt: TGTGCCAGCAGTTACTCCTGGACAGGGGTTGAAGCTTTCTTT; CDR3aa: CASSYSWTGVEAFF
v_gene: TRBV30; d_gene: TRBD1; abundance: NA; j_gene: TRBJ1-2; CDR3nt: TGTGCCTGGAGGAGAGGGGGCCAGAGCGGCTACACCTTC; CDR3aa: CAWRRGGQSGYTF
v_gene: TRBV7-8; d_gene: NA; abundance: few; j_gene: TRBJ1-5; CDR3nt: TGTGCCCTTGACAGAGGTGTGTGGCCCCAGCATTTT; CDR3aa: CALDRGVWPQHF
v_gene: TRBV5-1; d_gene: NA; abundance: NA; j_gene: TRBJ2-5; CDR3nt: TGCGCCAGCAGCCCTACACAGGGAGGGGTAGAGACCCAGTACTTC; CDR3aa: CASSPTQGGVETQYF
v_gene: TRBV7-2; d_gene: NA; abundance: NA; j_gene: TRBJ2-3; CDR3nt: TGTGCCAGCAGCTTAGTAGGGGCGGGCACAGATACGCAGTATTTT; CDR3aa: CASSLVGAGTDTQYF
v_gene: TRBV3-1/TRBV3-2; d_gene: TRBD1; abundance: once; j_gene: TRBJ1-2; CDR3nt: TGTGCCAGCAGACTGACAGGGACTAACTATGGCTACACCTTC; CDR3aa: CASRLTGTNYGYTF
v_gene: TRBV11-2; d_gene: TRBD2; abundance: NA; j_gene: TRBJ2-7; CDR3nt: TGTGCCAGCAGCTCTTTGGCGGGGGGGCCGTTCGAGCAGTACTTC; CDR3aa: CASSSLAGGPFEQYF
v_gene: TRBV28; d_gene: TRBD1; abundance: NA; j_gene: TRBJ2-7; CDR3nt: TGTGCCAGCAGTTTATCAGACAGGGACTACGAGCAGTACTTC; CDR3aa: CASSLSDRDYEQYF
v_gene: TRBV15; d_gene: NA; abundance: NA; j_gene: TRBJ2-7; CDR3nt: TGTGCCACCAGCACCCGGGACAACTCCTACGAGCAGTACTTC; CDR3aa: CATSTRDNSYEQYF
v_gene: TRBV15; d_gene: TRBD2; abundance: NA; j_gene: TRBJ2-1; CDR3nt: TGTGCCACCAGCATCGGGACTAGCGTTGAGCAGTTCTTC; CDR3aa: CATSIGTSVEQFF
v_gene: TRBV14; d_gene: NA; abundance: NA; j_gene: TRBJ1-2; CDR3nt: TGTGCCAGCAGCCACAGTGGAGTTGGCTACACCTTC; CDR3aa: CASSHSGVGYTF
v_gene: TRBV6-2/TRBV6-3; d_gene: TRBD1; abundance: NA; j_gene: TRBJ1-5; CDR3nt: TGTGCCAGCAGACCTTCAGGGGGATTCAATCAGCCCCAGCATTTT; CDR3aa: CASRPSGGFNQPQHF
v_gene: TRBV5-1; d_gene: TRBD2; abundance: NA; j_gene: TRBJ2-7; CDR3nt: TGCGCCAGCAGCCTTAGCGGGGTTGGGACCTACGAGCAGTACTTC; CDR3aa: CASSLSGVGTYEQYF
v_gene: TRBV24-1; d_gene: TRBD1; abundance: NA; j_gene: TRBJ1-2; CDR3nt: TGTGCCACCAGTGATGCTGGGACAGGGAAAAGCTATGGCTACACCTTC; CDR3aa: CATSDAGTGKSYGYTF
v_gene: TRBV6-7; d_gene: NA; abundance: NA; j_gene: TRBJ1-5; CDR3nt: TGTGCCAGCAGTTACGGGAGTTATCAGCCCCAGCATTTT; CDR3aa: CASSYGSYQPQHF
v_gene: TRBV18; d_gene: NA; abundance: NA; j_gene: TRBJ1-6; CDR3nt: TGTGCCAGCTCCCCAAGCCCCGGGGGACATAATTCACCCCTCCACTTT; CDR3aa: CASSPSPGGHNSPLHF
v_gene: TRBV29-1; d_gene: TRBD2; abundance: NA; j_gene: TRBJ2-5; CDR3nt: TGCAGCGTGACGGGACTAGCGGGGGATCTTCAGTACTTC; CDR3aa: CSVTGLAGDLQYF
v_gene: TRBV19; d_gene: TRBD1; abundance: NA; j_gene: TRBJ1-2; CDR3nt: TGTGCCAGTAGTCTAAGACAGGGTGTTATAGATGGCTACACCTTC; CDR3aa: CASSLRQGVIDGYTF
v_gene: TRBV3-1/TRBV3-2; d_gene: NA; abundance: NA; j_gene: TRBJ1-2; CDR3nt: TGTGCCAGCAGCCAAAAGACAAGGTCAATGTTCAACTATGGCTACACCTTC; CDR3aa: CASSQKTRSMFNYGYTF
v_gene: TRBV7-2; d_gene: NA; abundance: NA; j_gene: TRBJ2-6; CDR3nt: TGTGCCAGCAGCTTAATAGGTAGGACAGTACCCTCTGGGGCCAACGTCCTGACTTTC; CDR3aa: CASSLIGRTVPSGANVLTF
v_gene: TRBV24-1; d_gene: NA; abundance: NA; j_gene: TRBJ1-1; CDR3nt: TGTGCCACCAGTGGTCAGGGGAGTACTGAAGCTTTCTTT; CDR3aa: CATSGQGSTEAFF
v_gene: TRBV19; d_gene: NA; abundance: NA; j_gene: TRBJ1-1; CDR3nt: TGTGCCAGGACCCCCTTGGAGGGAATCTGCGGCCGCACGATGAACACTGAAGCTTTCTTT; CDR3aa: CARTPLEGICGRTMNTEAFF
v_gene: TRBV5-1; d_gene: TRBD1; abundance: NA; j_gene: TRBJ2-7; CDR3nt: TGCGCCAGCAGCACAGGACAGGGCGCCTACGAGCAGTACTTC; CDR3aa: CASSTGQGAYEQYF
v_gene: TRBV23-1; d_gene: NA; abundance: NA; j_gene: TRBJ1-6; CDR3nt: TGCGCCAGCAGTCAAGGCAGCGCCTATAATTCACCCCTCCACTTT; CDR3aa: CASSQGSAYNSPLHF
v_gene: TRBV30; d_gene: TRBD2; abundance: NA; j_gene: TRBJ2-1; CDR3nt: TGTGCCTGGAGGAGACTAGCGGTTAACAATGAGCAGTTCTTC; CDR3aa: CAWRRLAVNNEQFF
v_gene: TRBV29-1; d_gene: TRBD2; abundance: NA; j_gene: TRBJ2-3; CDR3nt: TGCAGCGTTGATGGACTAGCGGGCCTGCGGGATACGCAGTATTTT; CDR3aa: CSVDGLAGLRDTQYF
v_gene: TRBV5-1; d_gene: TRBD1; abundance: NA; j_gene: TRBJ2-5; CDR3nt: TGCGCCAGCAGCTCGACAGGGTTTGAGACCCAGTACTTC; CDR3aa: CASSSTGFETQYF
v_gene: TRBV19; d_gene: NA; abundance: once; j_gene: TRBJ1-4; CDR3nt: TGTGCCAGTAGTCCACGGGACATGGGGGAAAAACTGTTTTTT; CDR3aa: CASSPRDMGEKLFF
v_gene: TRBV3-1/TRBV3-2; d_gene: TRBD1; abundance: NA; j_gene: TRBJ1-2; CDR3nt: TGTGCCAGCAGCCAAGATGAAGGGGGCCGAGTAGGCTACACCTTC; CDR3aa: CASSQDEGGRVGYTF
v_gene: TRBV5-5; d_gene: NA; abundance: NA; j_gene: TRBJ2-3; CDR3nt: TGTGCCAGCAGCACCCAGGGGACAGATACGCAGTATTTT; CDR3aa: CASSTQGTDTQYF
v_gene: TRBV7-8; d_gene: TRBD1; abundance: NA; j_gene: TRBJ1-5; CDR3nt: TGTGCCAGCAGCCAACAGAGGACAGGGGGTGATCAGCCCCAGCATTTT; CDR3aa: CASSQQRTGGDQPQHF
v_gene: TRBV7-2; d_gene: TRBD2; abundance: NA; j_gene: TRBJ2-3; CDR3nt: TGTGCCAGCAGCACCGGGACTACTACAGATACGCAGTATTTT; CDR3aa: CASSTGTTTDTQYF
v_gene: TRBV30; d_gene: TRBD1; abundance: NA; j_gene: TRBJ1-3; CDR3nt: TGTGCCTGGAGCGAGGACAGGGGAACTGGAAACACCATATATTTT; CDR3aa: CAWSEDRGTGNTIYF
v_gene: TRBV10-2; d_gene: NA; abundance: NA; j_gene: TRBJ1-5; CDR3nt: TGCGCCAGCAGCTTAACAGGGACTAGCAATCAGCCCCAGCATTTT; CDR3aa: CASSLTGTSNQPQHF